This T cell receptor beta chain was captured by sequencing in a study of a mutant IDH1 vaccine in newly diagnosed glioma. In the study overall: Previous care, which was radiotherapy, temozolomide, or both, most often involved both.

Sample time point: week 35, safety follow-up. Each vaccine dose was 300 ug of mutant IDH1 20-mer peptide, with topical imiquimod. Profiling relied on immunoSEQ multiplex PCR, and the TCRdb table lists in-frame clones only, not all of them. The data show roughly 26,000 clones, roughly 80% seen once. As to this clone: Its matching antigen is unknown.

Germline CDR1 and CDR2: SNHLY and FYNNEI. Trimming cost V 4 bases and J 5 bases; bases outside gene matches: 7. The CDR3 consists of 15 residues. The clonotype comes from a young man with glioma. The chain links TRBV2 to TRBJ2-2; 7 nucleotides agree with TRBD1. The sample was PBMCs, taken from a glioma patient whose treatment included an IDH1 peptide vaccine. In DNA form, the CDR3 reads TGTGCCAGCAGTGCCACACAGGGGTTTACCGGGGAGCTGTTTTTT. Translated, it gives CASSATQGFTGELFF.